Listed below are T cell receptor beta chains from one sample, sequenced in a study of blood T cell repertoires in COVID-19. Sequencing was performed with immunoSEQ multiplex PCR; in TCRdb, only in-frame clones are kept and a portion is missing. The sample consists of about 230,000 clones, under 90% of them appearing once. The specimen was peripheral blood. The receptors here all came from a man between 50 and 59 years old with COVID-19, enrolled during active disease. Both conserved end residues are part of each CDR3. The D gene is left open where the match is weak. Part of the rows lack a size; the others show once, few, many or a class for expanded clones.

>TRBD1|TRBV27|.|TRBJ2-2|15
TGTGCCAGCAGTTTGAGGGGGCTGAGCACCGGGGAGCTGTTTTTT
CASSLRGLSTGELFF
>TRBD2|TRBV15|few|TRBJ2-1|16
TGTGCCACCAGCAGGAGGACTAGCCTGTTCGCCGATGAGCAGTTCTTC
CATSRRTSLFADEQFF
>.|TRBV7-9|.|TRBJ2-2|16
TGTGCCAGCAGCTTCTTCGGTCGGACTAACACCGGGGAGCTGTTTTTT
CASSFFGRTNTGELFF
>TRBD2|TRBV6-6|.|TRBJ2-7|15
TGTGCCAGCAGCCAAGGGACTAGCGGAGTCTACGAGCAGTACTTC
CASSQGTSGVYEQYF
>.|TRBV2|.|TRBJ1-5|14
TGTGCCAGCACTGGCACACCGATAAATCAGCCCCAGCATTTT
CASTGTPINQPQHF
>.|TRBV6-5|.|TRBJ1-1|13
TGTGCCAGCATATGGGGGGGGAACACTGAAGCTTTCTTT
CASIWGGNTEAFF
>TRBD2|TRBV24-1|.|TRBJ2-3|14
TGTGCCACCAGTCTAGCGGGTGAGACAGATACGCAGTATTTT
CATSLAGETDTQYF
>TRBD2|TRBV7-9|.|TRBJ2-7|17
TGTGCCAGCAGCTTAGGGCGTCGGGGCGGGAGTGGATACGAGCAGTACTTC
CASSLGRRGGSGYEQYF
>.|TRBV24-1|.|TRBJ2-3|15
TGTGCCACCAGTGATCCTAGCGAGGGGACAGATACGCAGTATTTT
CATSDPSEGTDTQYF
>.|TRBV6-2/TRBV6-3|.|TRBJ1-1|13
TGTGCCAGCAGCCTCGGTCAAAACACTGAAGCTTTCTTT
CASSLGQNTEAFF
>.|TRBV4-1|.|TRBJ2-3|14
TGCGCCAGCAGACCGACAGAGAGCACAGATACGCAGTATTTT
CASRPTESTDTQYF
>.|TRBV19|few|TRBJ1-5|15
TGTGCCAGTAGTATAGGGGGCGGGAAAAATCAGCCCCAGCATTTT
CASSIGGGKNQPQHF
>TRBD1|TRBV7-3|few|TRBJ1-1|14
TGTGCCAGCAGCTGGACGACAGGGGACACTGAAGCTTTCTTT
CASSWTTGDTEAFF
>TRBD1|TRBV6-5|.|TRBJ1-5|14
TGTGCCAGCAGTTCCCGACAGGGGCTTCAGCCCCAGCATTTT
CASSSRQGLQPQHF
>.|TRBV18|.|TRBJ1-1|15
TGTGCCAGCTCACCACTGAAGATACCAGACACTGAAGCTTTCTTT
CASSPLKIPDTEAFF
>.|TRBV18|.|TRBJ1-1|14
TGTGCCAGCTCACCATTGGGGAGGGACACTGAAGCTTTCTTT
CASSPLGRDTEAFF
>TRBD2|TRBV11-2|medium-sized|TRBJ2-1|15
TGTGCCAGCAGGCCCTCTAGCGGGGGGACCGATGAGCAGTTCTTC
CASRPSSGGTDEQFF
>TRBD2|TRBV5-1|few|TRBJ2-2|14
TGCGCCAGCAGGCAGACTAGCGCCTCCGGGGAGCTGTTTTTT
CASRQTSASGELFF
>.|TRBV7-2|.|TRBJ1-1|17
TGTGCCAGCAGCTTAGGCAGGGGTGGGGCCATGAACACTGAAGCTTTCTTT
CASSLGRGGAMNTEAFF
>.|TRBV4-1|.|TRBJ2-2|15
TGCGCCAGCAGCCAAGATATCGACAGAACCGGGGAGCTGTTTTTT
CASSQDIDRTGELFF
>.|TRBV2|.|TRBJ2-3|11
TGTGCCAGCAGTTACACAGATACGCAGTATTTT
CASSYTDTQYF
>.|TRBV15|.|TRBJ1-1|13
TGTGCCACCAGCAGAGATGGTCAGGGAGAAGCTTTCTTT
CATSRDGQGEAFF
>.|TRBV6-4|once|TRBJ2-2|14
TGTGCCAGCAGTGCCCAACAGGGCACCGGGGAGCTGTTTTTT
CASSAQQGTGELFF
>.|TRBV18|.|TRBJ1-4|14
TGTGCCAGCTCACCAAGCTCAACTAATGAAAAACTGTTTTTT
CASSPSSTNEKLFF
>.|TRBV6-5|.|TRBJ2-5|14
TGTGCCAGCAGTTACTCCCGGGTCCAAGAGACCCAGTACTTC
CASSYSRVQETQYF
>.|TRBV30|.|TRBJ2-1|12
TGTGCCTGGAGTGTCCTCGGGAATGAGCAGTTCTTC
CAWSVLGNEQFF
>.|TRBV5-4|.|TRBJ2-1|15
TGTGCCAGCACCCCGTTAGCGAACTCCTACAATGAGCAGTTCTTC
CASTPLANSYNEQFF
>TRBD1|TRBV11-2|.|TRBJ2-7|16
TGTGCCAGCAGCTTAGCGACAGGGGGCTTACCCTACGAGCAGTACTTC
CASSLATGGLPYEQYF
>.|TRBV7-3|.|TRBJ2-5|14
TGTGCCAGCAGCCCGGCGGGAATCCAAGAGACCCAGTACTTC
CASSPAGIQETQYF
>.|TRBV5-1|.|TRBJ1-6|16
TGCGCCAGCAGCCTCCAGGGCCCTCAAAACAATTCACCCCTCCACTTT
CASSLQGPQNNSPLHF
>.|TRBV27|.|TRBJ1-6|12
TGTGCCAGCAGTATCCTGAATTCACCCCTCCACTTT
CASSILNSPLHF
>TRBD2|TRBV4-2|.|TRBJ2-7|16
TGTGCCAGCATTACCGGGACTAGCGGGGTAATTGGTGAGCAGTACTTC
CASITGTSGVIGEQYF
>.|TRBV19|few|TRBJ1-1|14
TGTGCCAGTAGTCCAGGGGCAGTGAACACTGAAGCTTTCTTT
CASSPGAVNTEAFF
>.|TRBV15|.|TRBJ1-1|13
TGTGCCACCAGGGCAGGGGTGGGCACTGAAGCTTTCTTT
CATRAGVGTEAFF
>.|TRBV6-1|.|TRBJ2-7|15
TGTGCCAGCAGTGAAGATCAGGGGCGGTCAGGCGAGCAGTACTTC
CASSEDQGRSGEQYF
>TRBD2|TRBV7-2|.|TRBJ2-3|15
TGTGCCAGCAGCTTAGAATGGACTAGGACCGATACGCAGTATTTT
CASSLEWTRTDTQYF
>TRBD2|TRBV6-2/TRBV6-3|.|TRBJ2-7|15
TGTGCCAGCAGTTTTGTAGCGGGGGTAAACTACGAGCAGTACTTC
CASSFVAGVNYEQYF
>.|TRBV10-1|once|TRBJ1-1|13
TGCGCCAGCAGTGAGACCAGGCCGGGGGTTGCTTTCTTT
CASSETRPGVAFF
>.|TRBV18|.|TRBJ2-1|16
TGTGCCAGCTCCCCCCCCGGAGTCGCCACCTACAATGAGCAGTTCTTC
CASSPPGVATYNEQFF
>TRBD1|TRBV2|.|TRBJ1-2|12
TGTGCCAGCAATTTAGGACAGGCCGGCTACACCTTC
CASNLGQAGYTF
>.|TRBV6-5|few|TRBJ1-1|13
TGTGCCAGCAGCCACAAGGGGACAAGTGAAGCTTTCTTT
CASSHKGTSEAFF
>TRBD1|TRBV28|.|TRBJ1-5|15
TGTGCCAGCAGTTTGTCAGGACAGGGCAATCAGCCCCAGCATTTT
CASSLSGQGNQPQHF
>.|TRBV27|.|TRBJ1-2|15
TGTGCCAGCAGTCCTCGACCCGACAGAAACTATGGCTACACCTTC
CASSPRPDRNYGYTF
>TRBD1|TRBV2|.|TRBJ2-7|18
TGTGCCAGCAGTGTTCTGTGGGACAGGTCCTGGGCATCGAACGAGCAGTACTTC
CASSVLWDRSWASNEQYF
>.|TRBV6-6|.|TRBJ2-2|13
TGTGCCGCAGATAGCCCGAACACCGGGGAGCTGTTTTTT
CAADSPNTGELFF
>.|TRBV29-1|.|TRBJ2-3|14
TGCAGCGTTGGCCAGGGCGATCTGTCAGATACGCAGTATTTT
CSVGQGDLSDTQYF
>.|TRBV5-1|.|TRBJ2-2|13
TGCGCCAGCAGCTTGGTGTCCGTCGGGGAGCTGTTTTTT
CASSLVSVGELFF
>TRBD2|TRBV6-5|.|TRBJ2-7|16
TGTGCCAGCAGTTATCGGGGGGTTCCTAGCTCCTACGAGCAGTACTTC
CASSYRGVPSSYEQYF
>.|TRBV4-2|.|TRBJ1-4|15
TGTGCCAGCAGCCAAGACCCAGGTAGTAATGAAAAACTGTTTTTT
CASSQDPGSNEKLFF